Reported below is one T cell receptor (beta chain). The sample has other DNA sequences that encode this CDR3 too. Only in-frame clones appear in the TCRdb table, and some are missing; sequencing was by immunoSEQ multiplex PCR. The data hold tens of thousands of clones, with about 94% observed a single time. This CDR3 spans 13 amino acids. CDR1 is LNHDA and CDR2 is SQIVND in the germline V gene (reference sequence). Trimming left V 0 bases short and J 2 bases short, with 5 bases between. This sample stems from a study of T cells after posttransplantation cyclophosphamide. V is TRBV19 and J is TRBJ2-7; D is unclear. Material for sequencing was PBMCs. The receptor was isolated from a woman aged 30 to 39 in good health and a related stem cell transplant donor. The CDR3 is CASSIDSTYEQYF. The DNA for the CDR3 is TGTGCCAGTAGTATAGATAGTACCTACGAGCAGTACTTC.